The rows below give T cell receptor beta chains drawn from one sample of a study of beta chain features in type 1 diabetes. Sequencing used immunoSEQ multiplex PCR; TCRdb keeps in-frame clones, though not all of them. Among about 290,000 clones listed, 8% were seen once. Sequenced input: central memory CD4+ T cells from blood. These receptors were taken from a woman under 30 in good health. Each CDR3 is given with its conserved first and last residue. The order of the fields is CDR3 DNA, CDR3 protein, clone size, J gene, V gene, D gene. D genes are given only for firm matches. Not every row has a clone size; where given, it reads once, few, many or a size class.

cdr3_nt: TGTGCCAGCAGCCGCCGAGACAGCGGGGGAGAGACCCAGTACTTC
cdr3_aa: CASSRRDSGGETQYF
clone_size: few
j_call: TRBJ2-5
v_call: TRBV7-2
d_call: TRBD2

cdr3_nt: TGCGCCAGCAGCTTGGAAGGGACAGGGGCGGTGGCTTTCTTT
cdr3_aa: CASSLEGTGAVAFF
clone_size: NA
j_call: TRBJ1-1
v_call: TRBV5-1
d_call: TRBD1

cdr3_nt: TGCGCCAGCAGCCAAGAGGACACCCCAAACCTTTACGAGCAGTACTTC
cdr3_aa: CASSQEDTPNLYEQYF
clone_size: NA
j_call: TRBJ2-7
v_call: TRBV4-1
d_call: NA

cdr3_nt: TGTGCCAGCAGCTTTGGGCAGGGCCGAAGAAACACTGAAGCTTTCTTT
cdr3_aa: CASSFGQGRRNTEAFF
clone_size: few
j_call: TRBJ1-1
v_call: TRBV11-2
d_call: NA

cdr3_nt: TGTGCCAGCAGCGCGGACAGGGTTCGGACAGATACGCAGTATTTT
cdr3_aa: CASSADRVRTDTQYF
clone_size: few
j_call: TRBJ2-3
v_call: TRBV9
d_call: TRBD1

cdr3_nt: TGCAGCGTTGGGACCAAGGGGGGAGAGACCCAGTACTTC
cdr3_aa: CSVGTKGGETQYF
clone_size: few
j_call: TRBJ2-5
v_call: TRBV29-1
d_call: NA

cdr3_nt: TGTGCCAGCAGTCCCGCCTTCGGACTAGCGGGGTTGGCAGATACGCAGTATTTT
cdr3_aa: CASSPAFGLAGLADTQYF
clone_size: few
j_call: TRBJ2-3
v_call: TRBV28
d_call: TRBD2

cdr3_nt: TGTGCCAGCAGCCAACTGAAGGGACCTGGAAACACCATATATTTT
cdr3_aa: CASSQLKGPGNTIYF
clone_size: many
j_call: TRBJ1-3
v_call: TRBV4-2
d_call: NA

cdr3_nt: TGTGCCAGCAGCTCGCAACTAGCGGGAGGCCAAGAGACCCAGTACTTC
cdr3_aa: CASSSQLAGGQETQYF
clone_size: few
j_call: TRBJ2-5
v_call: TRBV7-2
d_call: TRBD2

cdr3_nt: TGCAGCGGCGGGGGACCCGGCTGGAGGGTTTTCTTT
cdr3_aa: CSGGGPGWRVFF
clone_size: many
j_call: TRBJ1-1
v_call: TRBV29-1
d_call: NA

cdr3_nt: TGTGCCAGCAGCTTAGCCGCGGGGCCAAGGGGAGTGGATACGCAGTATTTT
cdr3_aa: CASSLAAGPRGVDTQYF
clone_size: few
j_call: TRBJ2-3
v_call: TRBV7-8
d_call: NA

cdr3_nt: TGTGCAAGTCGCTTACGCTTCAGGGACGAAGTGAACACTGAAGCTTTCTTT
cdr3_aa: CASRLRFRDEVNTEAFF
clone_size: NA
j_call: TRBJ1-1
v_call: TRBV12-2
d_call: NA

cdr3_nt: TGTGCCAGTACCAAATGGGCAGGGCAAGGGTCCTACAATGAGCAGTTCTTC
cdr3_aa: CASTKWAGQGSYNEQFF
clone_size: few
j_call: TRBJ2-1
v_call: TRBV19
d_call: NA

cdr3_nt: TGCAGTTTTTATTCCCAAGAGACCCAGTACTTC
cdr3_aa: CSFYSQETQYF
clone_size: few
j_call: TRBJ2-5
v_call: TRBV20-1
d_call: NA

cdr3_nt: TGTGCCAGCAGTGAATATGGGGGGACTCAAGAGACCCAGTACTTC
cdr3_aa: CASSEYGGTQETQYF
clone_size: NA
j_call: TRBJ2-5
v_call: TRBV25-1
d_call: NA

cdr3_nt: TGTGCCTGGAAACCGGGACAGCAGACCGGGGAGCTGTTTTTT
cdr3_aa: CAWKPGQQTGELFF
clone_size: NA
j_call: TRBJ2-2
v_call: TRBV30
d_call: TRBD1

cdr3_nt: TGTGCCAGCAGCTTAGCGCTAAGAGTGGGTGGCACTGAAGCTTTCTTT
cdr3_aa: CASSLALRVGGTEAFF
clone_size: NA
j_call: TRBJ1-1
v_call: TRBV7-9
d_call: NA

cdr3_nt: TGCGCCAGCAGCTCGCTTAGTAGCACTGAAGCTTTCTTT
cdr3_aa: CASSSLSSTEAFF
clone_size: few
j_call: TRBJ1-1
v_call: TRBV5-1
d_call: NA

cdr3_nt: TGCAGCGTTACGGGACAGGGGGGCACTAATGAAAAACTGTTTTTT
cdr3_aa: CSVTGQGGTNEKLFF
clone_size: NA
j_call: TRBJ1-4
v_call: TRBV29-1
d_call: TRBD1

cdr3_nt: TGCGCCAGCAGCCCCCGGACGGCGGTTAATGAAAAACTGTTTTTT
cdr3_aa: CASSPRTAVNEKLFF
clone_size: many
j_call: TRBJ1-4
v_call: TRBV4-3
d_call: NA

cdr3_nt: TGTGCCAGCAAGGTTCCGGGTCAAGAGACCCAGTACTTC
cdr3_aa: CASKVPGQETQYF
clone_size: NA
j_call: TRBJ2-5
v_call: TRBV2
d_call: NA

cdr3_nt: TGTGCCAGCAGTCGAGCTCCAAAGACCTACGAGCAGTACTTC
cdr3_aa: CASSRAPKTYEQYF
clone_size: few
j_call: TRBJ2-7
v_call: TRBV27
d_call: NA

cdr3_nt: TGTGCCAGTAGCGGGACAGGGAACCGCTACGAGCAGTACTTC
cdr3_aa: CASSGTGNRYEQYF
clone_size: many
j_call: TRBJ2-7
v_call: TRBV19
d_call: TRBD1

cdr3_nt: TGCGCCAGCAGTCAACCGCTAGCGGGAGTGCGCGAGCAGTACTTC
cdr3_aa: CASSQPLAGVREQYF
clone_size: many
j_call: TRBJ2-7
v_call: TRBV23-1
d_call: TRBD2

cdr3_nt: TGTGCCAGCAGCCCTCCGGAAGAGTACAATGAGCAGTTCTTC
cdr3_aa: CASSPPEEYNEQFF
clone_size: NA
j_call: TRBJ2-1
v_call: TRBV7-9
d_call: NA

cdr3_nt: TGTGCCAGCGGAATGCGGGGAGTAGACACTGAAGCTTTCTTT
cdr3_aa: CASGMRGVDTEAFF
clone_size: NA
j_call: TRBJ1-1
v_call: TRBV6-5
d_call: NA

cdr3_nt: TGCAGCGTACTCGATATAGCGGGAGGGCCTAGTAATGAGCAGTTCTTC
cdr3_aa: CSVLDIAGGPSNEQFF
clone_size: NA
j_call: TRBJ2-1
v_call: TRBV29-1
d_call: TRBD2

cdr3_nt: TGTGCCAGCAGCGGCGGACAGGGGTCTACTGGAAACACCATATATTTT
cdr3_aa: CASSGGQGSTGNTIYF
clone_size: NA
j_call: TRBJ1-3
v_call: TRBV5-5
d_call: TRBD1

cdr3_nt: TGTGCCAGCAAACGGCGTCAGGGTAATCAGCCCCAGCATTTT
cdr3_aa: CASKRRQGNQPQHF
clone_size: NA
j_call: TRBJ1-5
v_call: TRBV6-5
d_call: NA

cdr3_nt: TGTGCCATCATGAGGGGGACCACCTCAGCCCCAAGTGGCTACACCTTC
cdr3_aa: CAIMRGTTSAPSGYTF
clone_size: few
j_call: TRBJ1-2
v_call: TRBV10-3
d_call: NA

cdr3_nt: TGTGCCATCAGTACAGGGCACGAAGCTTTCTTT
cdr3_aa: CAISTGHEAFF
clone_size: many
j_call: TRBJ1-1
v_call: TRBV10-3
d_call: NA

cdr3_nt: TGCGCCAGCAGCCATTTCGGCGGGGGGCGAGCTTACGAGCAGTACTTC
cdr3_aa: CASSHFGGGRAYEQYF
clone_size: few
j_call: TRBJ2-7
v_call: TRBV7-9
d_call: TRBD2

cdr3_nt: TGTGCCAGCAGTTCGATACAGGGTACAGCATCACCCCTCCACTTT
cdr3_aa: CASSSIQGTASPLHF
clone_size: NA
j_call: TRBJ1-6
v_call: TRBV28
d_call: NA

cdr3_nt: TGCAGCGTTGAGGCTAGCGGGAGCACAGATACGCAGTATTTT
cdr3_aa: CSVEASGSTDTQYF
clone_size: NA
j_call: TRBJ2-3
v_call: TRBV29-1
d_call: TRBD2

cdr3_nt: TGTGCCAGCAGCCAGGGACCGCATAATGAAAAACTGTTTTTT
cdr3_aa: CASSQGPHNEKLFF
clone_size: many
j_call: TRBJ1-4
v_call: TRBV11-1
d_call: NA

cdr3_nt: TGTGCCAGCTCACCTAGTCGTAATGAGCAGTTCTTC
cdr3_aa: CASSPSRNEQFF
clone_size: few
j_call: TRBJ2-1
v_call: TRBV18
d_call: NA

cdr3_nt: TGTGCCAGCAGCCGACAGGGATGGGGAGAGACCCAGTACTTC
cdr3_aa: CASSRQGWGETQYF
clone_size: NA
j_call: TRBJ2-5
v_call: TRBV9
d_call: TRBD1

cdr3_nt: TGTGCCAGTAGTGCGGGATCATCTTTGAGGGGCTACACCTTC
cdr3_aa: CASSAGSSLRGYTF
clone_size: few
j_call: TRBJ1-2
v_call: TRBV19
d_call: NA

cdr3_nt: TGTGCCAGCAGCTTCTTGATGGCGGGGGGCACAGATACGCAGTATTTT
cdr3_aa: CASSFLMAGGTDTQYF
clone_size: few
j_call: TRBJ2-3
v_call: TRBV7-8
d_call: TRBD2

cdr3_nt: TGTGCCACCAGCAGAGATTTGGTGAAGGGGATCGAGACCCAGTACTTC
cdr3_aa: CATSRDLVKGIETQYF
clone_size: NA
j_call: TRBJ2-5
v_call: TRBV15
d_call: NA

cdr3_nt: TGTGCCAGCAGCTTAGAACCGATGGGGGGCTACACCTTC
cdr3_aa: CASSLEPMGGYTF
clone_size: many
j_call: TRBJ1-2
v_call: TRBV7-9
d_call: NA

cdr3_nt: TGTGCCAGCAGCTTAGAGGGACAGGGGGGAGAGACCCAGTACTTC
cdr3_aa: CASSLEGQGGETQYF
clone_size: few
j_call: TRBJ2-5
v_call: TRBV7-2
d_call: TRBD1

cdr3_nt: TGTGCCAGCAGCCCACGGACAGGGGGCGGCGGCGGGGAGCTGTTTTTT
cdr3_aa: CASSPRTGGGGGELFF
clone_size: NA
j_call: TRBJ2-2
v_call: TRBV7-2
d_call: TRBD1

cdr3_nt: TGTGCCAGCAGTCGTGGGCCTGGAGTCTATGGCTACACCTTC
cdr3_aa: CASSRGPGVYGYTF
clone_size: NA
j_call: TRBJ1-2
v_call: TRBV27
d_call: NA

cdr3_nt: TGTGCCAGCAGCTTGATCGGGAAGGGAGAGCAGTTCTTC
cdr3_aa: CASSLIGKGEQFF
clone_size: NA
j_call: TRBJ2-1
v_call: TRBV11-2
d_call: NA

cdr3_nt: TGTGCCAGCAGCATATCCCATTCTGGGGCCAACGTCCTGACTTTC
cdr3_aa: CASSISHSGANVLTF
clone_size: many
j_call: TRBJ2-6
v_call: TRBV28
d_call: NA